This T cell receptor beta chain was captured by sequencing in a study of blood T cells in healthy people across ages. Germline V gives CDR1 MNHEY, CDR2 SMNVEV (reference sequence). Trimming stripped 7 bases from V and 1 base from J, with 23 bases between. The CDR3 is 19 residues long. Notes on the study in general: Researchers report that TCR beta diversity correlated strongly with naive T cell percentage.

There were at least 6 micrograms of total RNA extracted from every sample. Combining a sample-barcoded 5' primer with a J-beta primer mix, a second PCR ran for roughly 7 to 12 cycles. Unique molecular identifiers of 12 random nucleotides labeled each cDNA. TCRdb passed the 5' RACE reads through MiXCR, listing each CDR3 protein once. This table has over a million distinct CDR3 sequences, 45% to 70% appearing once. Concerning this clonotype: Its antigen is undetermined.

Sequencing used blood. This clonotype originated in a man aged 18-30 years in good health. The chain links TRBV27 to TRBJ2-6; D possibly corresponds to TRBD1 (5 bases). As DNA, the CDR3 is TGTGCCAGCATCCTCCTCCGGGCAGGGCCTCAATCTGGGGCCAACGTCCTGACTTTC. Translation gives CASILLRAGPQSGANVLTF.